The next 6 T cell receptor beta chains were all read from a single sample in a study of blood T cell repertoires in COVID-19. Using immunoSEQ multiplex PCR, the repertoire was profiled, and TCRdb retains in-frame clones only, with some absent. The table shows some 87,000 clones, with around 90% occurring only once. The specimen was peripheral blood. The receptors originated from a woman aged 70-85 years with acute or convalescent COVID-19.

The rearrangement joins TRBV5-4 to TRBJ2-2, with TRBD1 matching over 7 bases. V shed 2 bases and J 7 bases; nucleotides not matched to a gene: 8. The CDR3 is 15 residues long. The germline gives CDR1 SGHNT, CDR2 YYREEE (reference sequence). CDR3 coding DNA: TGTGCCAGCAGCTTTCTTGACAGGGCTCACGGGGAGCTGTTTTTT. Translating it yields CASSFLDRAHGELFF. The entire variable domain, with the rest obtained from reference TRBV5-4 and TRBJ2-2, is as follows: ETGVTQSPTHLIKTRGQQVTLRCSSQSGHNTVSWYQQALGQGPQFIFQYYREEENGRGNFPPRFSGLQFPNYSSELNVNALELDDSALYLCASSFLDRAHGELFFGEGSRLTVL.

The CDR3 here is CASSFRLAIMAGELFF. The CDR3 DNA follows: TGTGCCAGCAGCTTTCGACTAGCGATTATGGCCGGGGAGCTGTTTTTT. The chain carries TRBV14 and TRBJ2-2; 8 bases agree with TRBD2. Germline lookup yields CDR1 SGHDN and CDR2 FVKESK. Trimming at V came to 5 bases and at J to 6 bases, leaving 11 bases not matched to a gene. This CDR3 has 16 amino acids.

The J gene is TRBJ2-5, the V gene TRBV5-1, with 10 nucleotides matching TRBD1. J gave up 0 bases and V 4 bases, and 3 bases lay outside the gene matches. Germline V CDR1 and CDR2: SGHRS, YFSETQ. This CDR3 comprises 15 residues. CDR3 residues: CASSRGTGDQETQYF. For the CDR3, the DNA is TGCGCCAGCAGCCGCGGGACAGGGGACCAAGAGACCCAGTACTTC.

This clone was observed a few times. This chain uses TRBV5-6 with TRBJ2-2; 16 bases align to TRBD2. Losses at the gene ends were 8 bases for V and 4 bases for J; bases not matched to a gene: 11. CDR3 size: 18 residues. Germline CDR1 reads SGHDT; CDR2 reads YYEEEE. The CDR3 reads CASQGTSGRAIITGELFF. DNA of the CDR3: TGTGCCAGTCAGGGGACTAGCGGGAGGGCCATTATCACCGGGGAGCTGTTTTTT.

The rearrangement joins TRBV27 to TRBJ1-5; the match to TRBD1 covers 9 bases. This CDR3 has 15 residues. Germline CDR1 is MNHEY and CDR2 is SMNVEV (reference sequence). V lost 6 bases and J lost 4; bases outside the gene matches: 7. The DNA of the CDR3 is TGTGCCAGCAGACGTACAGGGGGCTCGAATCAGCCCCAGCATTTT. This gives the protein CASRRTGGSNQPQHF.

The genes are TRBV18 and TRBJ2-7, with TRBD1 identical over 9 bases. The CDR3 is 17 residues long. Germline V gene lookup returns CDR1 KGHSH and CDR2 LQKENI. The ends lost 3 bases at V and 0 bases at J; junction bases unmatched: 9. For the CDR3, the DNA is TGTGCCAGCTCACCCTATGGGACAGGGCTTAGCTCCTACGAGCAGTACTTC. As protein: CASSPYGTGLSSYEQYF. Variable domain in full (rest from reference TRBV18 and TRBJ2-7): NAGVMQNPRHLVRRRGQEARLRCSPMKGHSHVYWYRQLPEEGLKFMVYLQKENIIDESGMPKERFSAEFPKEGPSILRIQQVVRGDSAAYFCASSPYGTGLSSYEQYFGPGTRLTVT.